This is a list of T cell receptor beta chains from one sample in a study of patients and donors after allogeneic stem cell transplantation. TCRdb used MiXCR to reprocess the RT-PCR reads, holding one entry per CDR3 protein. The sample records roughly 190,000 distinct CDR3 sequences, 40% to 45% being singletons. The sample comprised blood, either unsorted or a sorted T cell fraction (not recorded which). The receptors originated from a human donor who was either an allogeneic HSCT recipient or a stem cell or donor lymphocyte infusion donor (not recorded which). It is not recorded whose cells these are; they may come from a transplant donor. Both conserved end residues are part of each CDR3. D genes are given only for firm matches. Some rows have no size entry. The others give once, few or many, or a class for an expanded clone.

>once|TRBJ2-3|TRBD2|TRBV4-1
CASSPLAGATDTQYF
TGCGCCAGCAGCCCTCTAGCGGGGGCCACAGATACGCAGTATTTT
>-|TRBJ2-7|-|TRBV12-3/TRBV12-4
CASSLQFYEQYF
TGTGCCAGCAGTTTACAATTCTACGAGCAGTACTTC
>-|TRBJ1-4|TRBD1|TRBV12-3/TRBV12-4
CASSRDSEENEKLFF
TGTGCCAGCAGCCGGGACAGCGAAGAGAATGAAAAACTGTTTTTT
>-|TRBJ1-2|TRBD1|TRBV9
CASSANSKGAYNYGYTF
TGTGCCAGCAGCGCAAATTCGAAGGGGGCCTACAACTATGGCTACACCTTC
>-|TRBJ1-2|TRBD1|TRBV7-9
CASSPSGQGAYGYTF
TGTGCCAGCAGCCCCTCAGGACAGGGGGCTTATGGCTACACCTTC
>-|TRBJ1-2|-|TRBV5-4
CASSTGADYGYTF
TGTGCCAGCAGCACCGGGGCGGATTATGGCTACACCTTC
>-|TRBJ1-1|-|TRBV29-1
CSVSRTSTSNTEAFF
TGCAGCGTCTCTCGGACTTCCACCTCGAACACTGAAGCTTTCTTT
>few|TRBJ1-3|-|TRBV5-8
CASSLEFGTPGNTIYF
TGTGCCAGCAGCTTGGAGTTCGGTACTCCTGGAAACACCATATATTTT
>few|TRBJ2-1|TRBD2|TRBV20-1
CSARTLAGNNEQFF
TGCAGTGCTAGAACACTAGCGGGAAACAATGAGCAGTTCTTC
>-|TRBJ1-1|-|TRBV9
CASSFNMNTEAFF
TGTGCCAGCAGCTTTAACATGAACACTGAAGCTTTCTTT
>few|TRBJ2-3|-|TRBV7-8
CASSLYGDAADTQYF
TGTGCCAGCAGCTTATATGGGGATGCGGCAGATACGCAGTATTTT
>few|TRBJ1-1|TRBD1|TRBV6-6
CASRDRGPAFF
TGTGCCAGCAGGGACAGGGGTCCAGCTTTCTTT
>-|TRBJ2-7|-|TRBV6-2/TRBV6-3
CASSYSTREQYF
TGTGCCAGCAGTTACTCGACGAGGGAGCAGTACTTC
>once|TRBJ2-3|TRBD2|TRBV15
CATSRGLAGGIDTQYF
TGTGCCACCAGCAGGGGACTAGCGGGAGGCATAGATACGCAGTATTTT
>-|TRBJ1-2|TRBD1|TRBV7-2
CASSQDRAGRSFGYTF
TGTGCCAGCAGTCAGGACAGGGCTGGACGGTCGTTCGGCTACACCTTC
>few|TRBJ1-1|-|TRBV7-2
CASSSGHSNTEAFF
TGTGCCAGCAGCTCGGGACACTCGAACACTGAAGCTTTCTTT
>-|TRBJ1-5|TRBD1|TRBV20-1
CSAGPGTGDQPQHF
TGCAGTGCTGGTCCCGGGACAGGGGATCAGCCCCAGCATTTT
>-|TRBJ2-3|TRBD1|TRBV5-6
CASSTPRTGSTDTQYF
TGTGCCAGCAGCACCCCAAGGACAGGGAGCACAGATACGCAGTATTTT
>once|TRBJ1-4|-|TRBV20-1
CSVMRGELFF
TGCAGTGTGATGCGAGGGGAACTGTTTTTT
>-|TRBJ1-5|-|TRBV12-3/TRBV12-4
CASSDGHNQPQHF
TGTGCCAGCAGCGACGGTCACAATCAGCCCCAGCATTTT
>-|TRBJ2-1|-|TRBV18
CASSPIEREARNEQFF
TGTGCCAGCTCACCAATCGAGCGTGAGGCACGGAATGAGCAGTTCTTC
>-|TRBJ1-2|-|TRBV15
CATSSQGWGYGYTF
TGTGCCACCAGCAGTCAGGGGTGGGGCTATGGCTACACCTTC
>-|TRBJ2-7|-|TRBV20-1
CSASSDSYEQYF
TGCAGTGCTAGCTCTGACAGCTACGAGCAGTACTTC
>-|TRBJ2-3|TRBD1|TRBV24-1
CATSDGQGSVLGTDTQYF
TGTGCCACCAGTGACGGACAGGGGTCTGTGCTGGGTACAGATACGCAGTATTTT
>-|TRBJ2-2|-|TRBV3-1
CASSQGASHWNTGELFF
TGTGCCAGCAGCCAAGGCGCTTCTCATTGGAACACCGGGGAGCTGTTTTTT
>few|TRBJ2-7|TRBD1|TRBV6-2/TRBV6-3
CASSFVRTGTRGEQYF
TGTGCCAGCAGTTTCGTCCGGACAGGGACCCGTGGGGAGCAGTACTTC
>-|TRBJ1-1|-|TRBV30
CAWSLGEGLGWTEAFF
TGTGCCTGGTCACTAGGTGAGGGGCTCGGGTGGACTGAAGCTTTCTTT
>many|TRBJ1-2|-|TRBV5-1
CASSLDGSGSDTNYGYTF
TGCGCCAGCAGCTTGGATGGGTCAGGGTCCGACACCAACTATGGCTACACCTTC
>-|TRBJ1-5|-|TRBV27
CASREGRQPQHF
TGTGCCAGCAGAGAGGGTCGGCAGCCCCAGCATTTT
>-|TRBJ1-2|-|TRBV7-2
CASSYPSGDYGYTF
TGTGCCAGCAGCTATCCTTCAGGGGATTATGGCTACACCTTC
>-|TRBJ1-2|-|TRBV6-5
CASSYSIELGWYGYTF
TGTGCCAGCAGTTACTCGATAGAGCTGGGGTGGTATGGCTACACCTTC
>few|TRBJ1-1|-|TRBV6-1
CASRLSGGSGEAFF
TGTGCCAGCAGACTCAGCGGGGGCAGTGGAGAAGCTTTCTTT
>-|TRBJ1-4|TRBD1|TRBV7-2
CASSLNAVGTGTPTNEKLFF
TGTGCCAGCAGCTTGAATGCCGTGGGGACAGGGACCCCAACTAATGAAAAACTGTTTTTT
>once|TRBJ2-7|-|TRBV5-5
CASTPVSSGDEQYF
TGTGCCAGCACTCCAGTTAGCTCGGGAGACGAGCAGTACTTC
>-|TRBJ1-2|TRBD1|TRBV28
CASSFAQGAGYGYTF
TGTGCCAGCAGTTTTGCCCAGGGGGCCGGCTATGGCTACACCTTC
>-|TRBJ2-7|-|TRBV6-2/TRBV6-3
CASSLGGTGYEQYF
TGTGCCAGCAGTCTCGGAGGGACGGGGTACGAGCAGTACTTC
>few|TRBJ2-1|TRBD2|TRBV24-1
CATSDLSAGGQYNEQFF
TGTGCCACCAGTGATTTGTCAGCGGGAGGCCAATACAATGAGCAGTTCTTC
>-|TRBJ1-1|-|TRBV28
CASSPGAGRGTEAFF
TGTGCCAGCAGTCCAGGGGCGGGCAGGGGAACTGAAGCTTTCTTT
>-|TRBJ1-2|-|TRBV13
CASSFGRDSTNYGYTF
TGTGCCAGCAGCTTTGGGCGTGACTCCACTAACTATGGCTACACCTTC
>few|TRBJ2-1|-|TRBV7-8
CASSPRGGGSYNEQFF
TGTGCCAGCAGCCCACGAGGGGGGGGATCCTACAATGAGCAGTTCTTC
>-|TRBJ1-2|-|TRBV15
CATSRERDGYTF
TGTGCCACCAGCAGGGAGCGCGATGGCTACACCTTC
>-|TRBJ1-1|TRBD1|TRBV28
CASRGQGARYTEAFF
TGTGCCAGCCGGGGACAGGGAGCCAGGTACACTGAAGCTTTCTTT
>once|TRBJ1-2|-|TRBV15
CATSRDGRYGYTF
TGTGCCACCAGCAGAGATGGGCGGTATGGCTACACCTTC
>few|TRBJ1-6|TRBD1|TRBV6-6
CASIPGQGATRSLHF
TGTGCCAGCATCCCAGGACAGGGGGCTACCAGGTCCCTCCACTTT
>-|TRBJ2-6|-|TRBV7-9
CASNPSGANVLTF
TGTGCCAGCAACCCCTCTGGGGCCAACGTCCTGACTTTC
>-|TRBJ1-1|-|TRBV5-1
CASSFPPGEETEAFF
TGCGCCAGCAGCTTTCCTCCGGGAGAAGAGACTGAAGCTTTCTTT
>-|TRBJ1-6|-|TRBV12-3/TRBV12-4
CASRHDAYNSPLHF
TGTGCCAGCAGACACGACGCGTATAATTCACCCCTCCACTTT
>once|TRBJ2-1|TRBD1|TRBV6-4
CASSLHGQGNEQFF
TGTGCCAGCAGCCTCCATGGACAGGGCAATGAGCAGTTCTTC
>few|TRBJ1-2|-|TRBV16
CASSQGPRDGYTF
TGTGCCAGCAGCCAAGGACCGAGGGATGGCTACACCTTC
>many|TRBJ2-7|TRBD2|TRBV28
CASSPSGTSGTYEQYF
TGTGCCAGCAGTCCAAGTGGCACTAGCGGTACCTACGAGCAGTACTTC
>-|TRBJ1-5|-|TRBV2
CASRDLSNQPQHF
TGTGCCAGCAGAGATTTGAGCAATCAGCCCCAGCATTTT
>-|TRBJ2-1|TRBD1|TRBV9
CASRPDRGRQFF
TGTGCCAGCAGACCGGACAGGGGGCGGCAGTTCTTC
>few|TRBJ1-2|TRBD1|TRBV7-8
CASSRPDRGDGYTF
TGTGCCAGCAGCCGCCCGGACAGGGGGGATGGCTACACCTTC
>-|TRBJ2-3|-|TRBV7-7
CASSSGEGTDTQYF
TGTGCCAGCAGCTCAGGGGAAGGCACAGATACGCAGTATTTT
>few|TRBJ2-7|-|TRBV29-1
CSVAGDTYEQYF
TGCAGCGTTGCGGGGGACACCTACGAGCAGTACTTC
>few|TRBJ1-4|-|TRBV6-5
CASSYFDDEKLFF
TGTGCCAGCAGTTACTTTGACGATGAAAAACTGTTTTTT
>-|TRBJ1-1|TRBD1|TRBV29-1
CSVRQAAGGDTEAFF
TGCAGCGTGAGACAAGCCGCAGGGGGCGACACTGAAGCTTTCTTT